These T cell receptor beta chains were read from a single sample in a study of shared T cell receptors in the human thymus. TCRdb keeps only in-frame clones here, not all; method: immunoSEQ multiplex PCR. The sample consists of 550,000 to 800,000 clones, roughly 85% of them appearing once. These records were also assigned to another study, of human thymus T cells.

Sequenced sample: thymocytes. The receptors here all came from a girl under three years old with a congenital heart defect. Each CDR3 is given with its conserved first and last residue. D genes are given only for firm matches. Some rows have no size entry. The others give once, few or many, or a class for an expanded clone.

TRBD1,NA,TRBV12-5,TRBJ2-5,TGTGCTAGTGGTTTGACGCCGGACAGGGGCAAGGAAGAGACCCAGTACTTC,CASGLTPDRGKEETQYF
TRBD1,NA,TRBV28,TRBJ2-1,TGTGCCAGCAGTCTTCGGGACAGGGCCTACAATGAGCAGTTCTTC,CASSLRDRAYNEQFF
NA,NA,TRBV19,TRBJ2-3,TGTGCCAGTAGTGCTCGACTTCAACCTAGCACAGATACGCAGTATTTT,CASSARLQPSTDTQYF
TRBD1,NA,TRBV23-1,TRBJ1-6,TGCGCCAGCAGTCAATCGGACAGGAGGTCTGCGCCAAGGAACGTTTTTCTCCGTTGGCTCCTCCACTTT,CASSQSDRRSAPRNVFLRWLLHF
NA,NA,TRBV9,TRBJ1-3,TGTGCCAGCAGCGTCAGGCCCAGGGGCGGAAACACCATATATTTT,CASSVRPRGGNTIYF
TRBD1,NA,TRBV6-5,TRBJ1-2,TGTGCCAGCAGTTACTACGGACAGGACTATGGCTACACCTTC,CASSYYGQDYGYTF
TRBD1,NA,TRBV7-6,TRBJ2-6,TGTGCCAGCAGCACCCGGACAGGGGGCTCTCTACCTGGGGCCAACGTCCTGACTTTC,CASSTRTGGSLPGANVLTF
NA,NA,TRBV5-1,TRBJ1-2,TGCGCCAGCAGCTTGCAGGGTCATGGCTACACCTTC,CASSLQGHGYTF
TRBD1,NA,TRBV6-1,TRBJ1-1,TGTGCCAGCAGGAGACAGGGTAACAGTGAAGCTTTCTTT,CASRRQGNSEAFF
NA,NA,TRBV4-1,TRBJ1-2,TGCGCCAGCAGCCAAGATGTGGCAGGATCCTACCCTTATGGCTACACCTTC,CASSQDVAGSYPYGYTF
NA,NA,TRBV7-2,TRBJ2-5,TGTGCCAGCAGCTTATCTGGCGGGGAAGAGACCCAGTACTTC,CASSLSGGEETQYF
NA,NA,TRBV5-6,TRBJ1-1,TGTGCCAGCAGCTTGTACCAGGACAGCCTTATGAACACTGAAGCTTTCTTT,CASSLYQDSLMNTEAFF
NA,NA,TRBV25-1,TRBJ2-7,TGTGCCAGCAGTGAAGGGTCGGGGGAGCAGTACTTC,CASSEGSGEQYF
NA,once,TRBV5-8,TRBJ1-1,TGTGCCAGCACAACAGTCGAAGGGAGTAAGTCTGAAGCTTTCTTT,CASTTVEGSKSEAFF
NA,NA,TRBV6-1,TRBJ2-7,TGTGCCAGCAGTGAACCCCTAGGGGCAAACTACGAGCAGTACTTC,CASSEPLGANYEQYF
TRBD2,NA,TRBV27,TRBJ2-5,TGTGCCAGCATGAGAAGGAAGCGGGGGGGCGTCGAGACCCAGTACTTC,CASMRRKRGGVETQYF
NA,NA,TRBV25-1,TRBJ1-1,TGTGCCAGCAGTGGCGGAGCGACTGAAGCTTTCTTT,CASSGGATEAFF
NA,NA,TRBV18,TRBJ2-3,TGTGCCAGCTCACCCGAGGGTTGGGCTAGGTCAGATACGCAGTATTTT,CASSPEGWARSDTQYF
TRBD1,NA,TRBV4-3,TRBJ1-1,TGCGCCAGCAGCCAAAGAAACAGGGGTTCCGAGGCTTTCTTT,CASSQRNRGSEAFF
TRBD1,few,TRBV7-2,TRBJ1-2,TGTGCCAGCAGCTTCAGGGGGGAGGGACAGGGGGACTATGGCTACACCTTC,CASSFRGEGQGDYGYTF
TRBD1,NA,TRBV14,TRBJ1-2,TGTGCCAGCAGCCAAACCGACAGGGGCCCTGGGGATGGCTACACCTTC,CASSQTDRGPGDGYTF
TRBD1,NA,TRBV29-1,TRBJ2-7,TGCAGCGTTCCGGCAGACAGGGGGCATGGGTACGAGCAGTACTTC,CSVPADRGHGYEQYF
NA,NA,TRBV13,TRBJ1-1,TGTGCCTTCCTCTCGACAGCGGGAATGAACACTGAAGCTTTCTTT,CAFLSTAGMNTEAFF
NA,once,TRBV21-1,TRBJ1-4,TGTGCCAGCAGCACCGGTGGTGAAGGCGGAGAAAAACTGTTTTTT,CASSTGGEGGEKLFF
NA,NA,TRBV14,TRBJ2-7,TGTGCCAGCAGCCCGACAAGGTGGGGGCGCTTAGTCAACGAGCAGTACTTC,CASSPTRWGRLVNEQYF
TRBD1,NA,TRBV5-4,TRBJ1-1,TGTGCCAGCAGCCTACCAACCGGACAGGGCACTGAAGCTTTCTTT,CASSLPTGQGTEAFF
TRBD1,NA,TRBV27,TRBJ1-1,TGTGCCAGCAGTTTCTCAGGACAGGGATGGAACACTGAAGCTTTCTTT,CASSFSGQGWNTEAFF
NA,NA,TRBV5-1,TRBJ2-5,TGCGCCAGCAGCTTGGTGAATCCGGAGCAAGAGACCCAGTACTTC,CASSLVNPEQETQYF
NA,NA,TRBV11-2,TRBJ1-2,TGTGCCAGCAGCTTTGACGGGGAGCAGGGCTACACCTTC,CASSFDGEQGYTF
TRBD1,NA,TRBV7-8,TRBJ1-5,TGTGCCAGCAGCTTAGCAATTGGGGACAGGGTCACTAGGGTGCGTCAGCCCCAGCATTTT,CASSLAIGDRVTRVRQPQHF
TRBD1,NA,TRBV30,TRBJ1-2,TGTGCCTGGAGAAATAGGCCCCCAGGGGGACGTGGGGGCTACACCTTC,CAWRNRPPGGRGGYTF
NA,NA,TRBV5-1,TRBJ1-1,TGCGCCAGCAGCTTGGATGTTCTCAGGGGGAACACTGAAGCTTTCTTT,CASSLDVLRGNTEAFF
TRBD1,NA,TRBV27,TRBJ1-4,TGTGCCAGCAGCCAGACAGGGAAAAGCGAAAAACTGTTTTTT,CASSQTGKSEKLFF
TRBD1,NA,TRBV4-3,TRBJ1-1,TGCGCCAGCAGCCACGACAGGGGGCGGACTGAAGCTTTCTTT,CASSHDRGRTEAFF
NA,NA,TRBV4-1,TRBJ2-1,TGCGCCAGCAGCCAGCGTAATGAGCAGTTCTTC,CASSQRNEQFF
NA,NA,TRBV19,TRBJ1-5,TGTGCCAGCGAGGCCAGAGCAAGCAATCAGCCCCAGCATTTT,CASEARASNQPQHF
TRBD1,few,TRBV19,TRBJ2-7,TGTGCCAGTAGCCCTTGGACAGGGGACTCCTACGAGCAGTACTTC,CASSPWTGDSYEQYF
NA,NA,TRBV4-3,TRBJ1-2,TGCGCCAGCAGCCATAACAGGGCAGGGAATGGCTACACCTTC,CASSHNRAGNGYTF
TRBD1,NA,TRBV5-4,TRBJ2-1,TGTGCCAGCAGAGCCGGGACAGGGTTCGAGCAGTTCTTC,CASRAGTGFEQFF
TRBD2,NA,TRBV6-6,TRBJ2-1,TGTGCCAGCAGTCCAACTAGCGGGAGCTCCTACAATGAGCAGTTCTTC,CASSPTSGSSYNEQFF
NA,few,TRBV6-4,TRBJ1-5,TGTGCCAGCAATTATATACGGGACGCCCGGGGGAATCAGCCCCAGCATTTT,CASNYIRDARGNQPQHF
NA,NA,TRBV18,TRBJ2-1,TGTGCCAGCTCACCATGGCAGGGCTCCTACAATGAGCAGTTCTTC,CASSPWQGSYNEQFF
NA,NA,TRBV6-1,TRBJ1-2,TGTGCCAGCAGTGAACCCCTAGGGTGGAGGCTTAACACCTTC,CASSEPLGWRLNTF
NA,NA,TRBV4-1,TRBJ1-2,TGCGCCAGCAGTCGTAAACAGGAGAACTATGGCTACACCTTC,CASSRKQENYGYTF
NA,NA,TRBV5-6,TRBJ1-2,TGTGCCAGCATCGGACAGAAGACCTATGGCTACACCTTC,CASIGQKTYGYTF
NA,NA,TRBV5-4,TRBJ2-1,TGTGCCAGCAGCCCCGGGGGGCTCTACAATGAGCAGTTCTTC,CASSPGGLYNEQFF
NA,NA,TRBV6-5,TRBJ1-2,TGTGCCAGCAGTTACTCGTATCCGGATGGCTACACCTTC,CASSYSYPDGYTF
TRBD1,few,TRBV7-8,TRBJ1-1,TGTGCCAGCAGCTTCCCCGGAGGGACAGGGGGTTTGAACACTGAAGCTTTCTTT,CASSFPGGTGGLNTEAFF
NA,few,TRBV27,TRBJ1-2,TGTGCCAGCAGTTTATTTGGTGGCCCCACGGGGGGCTACACCTTC,CASSLFGGPTGGYTF
NA,NA,TRBV18,TRBJ1-2,TGTGCCAGCTCAGACAATAAAACTGGTGGCTACACCTTC,CASSDNKTGGYTF
NA,NA,TRBV5-1,TRBJ2-7,TGCGCCAGCAGGGACTCTCTGACCTACGAGCAGTACTTC,CASRDSLTYEQYF
NA,NA,TRBV6-6,TRBJ1-2,TGTGCCAGCAGTCCCCGGACACTACGCTATGGCTACACCTTC,CASSPRTLRYGYTF
TRBD2,NA,TRBV6-4,TRBJ2-1,TGTGCCAGCAGTGACGGACTAGCGGGGGTCTACAATGAGCAGTTCTTC,CASSDGLAGVYNEQFF
NA,NA,TRBV14,TRBJ1-6,TGTGCCAGCAGCCAAACCGGAGGACCCGATACGCCCCTCCACTTT,CASSQTGGPDTPLHF
NA,NA,TRBV5-5,TRBJ2-5,TGTGCCAGCAGGCCTGTACAAGTGGAGGAGACCCAGTACTTC,CASRPVQVEETQYF
TRBD1,once,TRBV27,TRBJ1-6,TGTGCCAGCAGTTTCGCAGGGGTAGGGGGCAATTCACCCCTCCACTTT,CASSFAGVGGNSPLHF
NA,NA,TRBV13,TRBJ1-1,TGTGCCAGCAGCTCCCCAGGGTGGGGGGTATTAACTGAAGCTTTCTTT,CASSSPGWGVLTEAFF